This TCR beta chain was identified in a study of cytomegalovirus exposure and HLA in healthy donors. A note on this clone: Its antigen remains unidentified.

Study-level findings and limits: A classifier reportedly called cytomegalovirus status with high sensitivity and specificity. Across all donors, roughly uniform sequencing depth was an assumption of the presence/absence analyses. In an earlier analysis, productive rearrangement rates for most beta V segments clustered near 87% or 30%. The majority of TCR sequences were rare, yet some public TCRs appeared in many donors.

PCR involved 60 Vbeta and 13 Jbeta primers. The assay was immunoSEQ multiplex PCR, and TCRdb's table has in-frame clones only and misses some. The data show 90,000 to 140,000 clones, around 86% seen once. The sequencing input was PBMCs. The sequence was obtained from a man aged 25 to 45 in good health and CMV-seropositive.

The chain's CDR3 is CASSFQGAEAFF. The CDR3 coding sequence is TGCGCCAGCAGCTTCCAGGGGGCTGAAGCTTTCTTT. The rearrangement uses TRBV5-1 and TRBJ1-1, with 7 bases that match TRBD1. The CDR3 runs 12 residues. The J segment lost 6 bases and the V segment lost 2 bases, leaving 1 base of the junction unmatched. Per the germline V gene, CDR1 is SGHRS and CDR2 is YFSETQ.